This T cell receptor beta chain stems from a study of cytotoxic CD8 clonotypes in ibrutinib-treated CLL. Whole-study findings and limits: Clonality was elevated at ibrutinib response and had returned toward baseline at progression. Relative to age-matched healthy donors, clonality at baseline was higher, and it tracked circulating CD8+ T-cell counts.

With respect to this clone: Antigen specificity is unknown.

The planned depth of sequencing spanned 1 in 200,000 to 1 in 1 million T cells. The table came from immunoSEQ multiplex PCR; TCRdb's copy has only in-frame clones and leaves some out. The data show about 160,000 clones, 81% seen once. V lost 0 bases and J 4 bases, leaving 13 bases between the germline ends. The CDR3 has 15 residues. Germline V gene lookup returns CDR1 GTSNPN and CDR2 SVGIG (reference sequence). The rearrangement joins TRBV30 to TRBJ1-3; maybe TRBD1 (5 bases). The sample here was PBMCs, taken after 12 months of ibrutinib treatment. The TCR originated in a human donor with chronic lymphocytic leukemia. The CDR3 here is CAWSVSRAAGNTIYF. The CDR3, as DNA: TGTGCCTGGAGTGTATCCAGGGCGGCAGGAAACACCATATATTTT.